This T cell receptor beta chain was identified during a study of T cell responses to AZD1222 COVID-19 vaccine. Assay used: immunoSEQ multiplex PCR; TCRdb lists only in-frame clones, some missing. The sample holds approximately 110,000 clones; roughly 87% are singletons and the top ten take about 1.2%. On this clone: Within the sample, other DNA sequences also encode this same CDR3.

The CDR3 is 12 residues long. CDR1 and CDR2 from the germline V gene are SGHDT and YYEEEE. V was shortened by 2 bases and J by 0 bases, with 2 bases between the two germline ends. This sequence originates from an adult in good health. The rearrangement joins TRBV5-6 to TRBJ1-1; D is undetermined. Sequences were derived from peripheral blood, sampled on day 0 of AZD1222 vaccination. The CDR3 DNA reads as TGTGCCAGCAGCTTAGTGAACACTGAAGCTTTCTTT. It codes for CASSLVNTEAFF.